This TCR beta chain was profiled in a study of blood T cell repertoires in COVID-19. Overall study context: From the United States, Italy and Spain came samples of acute and convalescent COVID-19. T cells, B-cell-depleted T cells, or PBMCs supplied cDNA or gDNA.

Source study methods: Amplification with reference gene primers provided the estimates of nucleated cell counts. Produced via immunoSEQ multiplex PCR; TCRdb's table is partial and in-frame only. V and J calls and clone size follow that table, whereas D and trimming were derived from the DNA. The sample contains about 200,000 clones, about 91% of which appear only once. CDR3 length equals 14 residues. Germline V gene lookup returns CDR1 SGHTA and CDR2 FQGNSA. V was trimmed by 0 bases and J by 10 bases, leaving 15 bases between them. The source of this sequence is a woman in her 40s with acute or convalescent COVID-19. Material: peripheral blood. The chain carries TRBV7-2 and TRBJ1-1, with D possibly TRBD1 on 5 matching bases. CDR3 residues: CASSLAVTLGGAFF. CDR3 nucleotide sequence: TGTGCCAGCAGCTTAGCGGTGACATTGGGGGGAGCTTTCTTT.